The rows below give T cell receptor beta chains drawn from one sample of a study of blood T cells in healthy people across ages. TCRdb analysed the 5' RACE reads with MiXCR anew, one entry per CDR3 protein. The sample includes some 750,000 distinct CDR3 sequences, 20% to 25% of them seen just once. Sequenced material: blood. The receptors come from a man aged 70-80 years in good health. Both conserved end residues are part of each CDR3. The D gene is left open where the match is weak. The size entry is marked missing in some rows and otherwise reads once, few, many or a size class.

>few|TRBJ1-2|NA|TRBV5-1
TGCGCCAGCAGCCCACCCAGGGACGGTAGCGGCTACACCTTC
CASSPPRDGSGYTF
>NA|TRBJ1-2|NA|TRBV5-1
TGCGCCAGCAGCTTGGTTGACAGCACCTATGGCTACACCTTC
CASSLVDSTYGYTF
>once|TRBJ2-4|TRBD1|TRBV12-3/TRBV12-4
TGTGCCAGCAAGCCTCAGGGGGTGAACATTCAGTACTTC
CASKPQGVNIQYF
>NA|TRBJ2-5|TRBD1|TRBV7-2
TGTGCCAGCAGCTTAGGAGCAGGGGGTTTCCAAGAGACCCAGTACTTC
CASSLGAGGFQETQYF
>once|TRBJ1-4|TRBD1|TRBV5-1
TGCGCCAGCAGCACGACAGGGGGCCAGACTAATGAAAAACTGTTTTTT
CASSTTGGQTNEKLFF
>NA|TRBJ2-2|TRBD1|TRBV27
TGTGCCAGCAGGAAGGACAGGGTGAACACCGGGGAGCTGTTTTTT
CASRKDRVNTGELFF
>NA|TRBJ1-5|TRBD1|TRBV12-3/TRBV12-4
TGTGCCAGCAGTTTAGGGTCAGGGGGCTATCAGCCCCAGCATTTT
CASSLGSGGYQPQHF
>few|TRBJ2-1|NA|TRBV7-6
TGTGCCAGCAGCTTGAGCGGGCTAACGAACAATGAGCAGTTCTTC
CASSLSGLTNNEQFF
>few|TRBJ2-3|NA|TRBV12-3/TRBV12-4
TGTGCCAGCAGTTTAAACAAGTTCACAGATACGCAGTATTTT
CASSLNKFTDTQYF
>many|TRBJ1-1|NA|TRBV5-1
TGTGCCAGCAGCTTGGCGGTGAACACTGAAGCTTTCTTT
CASSLAVNTEAFF
>many|TRBJ2-5|TRBD2|TRBV5-6
TGTGCCAGCAGCCACCTTCGACTAGCGGATCAAGAGACCCAGTACTTC
CASSHLRLADQETQYF
>NA|TRBJ2-3|NA|TRBV7-2
TGTGCCAGCAGCTTAGCGGCTAGCGTCACAGATACGCAGTATTTT
CASSLAASVTDTQYF
>NA|TRBJ1-5|NA|TRBV20-1
TGCAGTGCTAGAGACAGCTTCAATCAGCCCCAGCATTTT
CSARDSFNQPQHF
>NA|TRBJ2-7|TRBD1|TRBV20-1
TGCAGTGCTAGGGACCACGGGACAGGGCGATACGAGCAGTACTTC
CSARDHGTGRYEQYF
>many|TRBJ2-3|TRBD1|TRBV5-1
TGCGCCAGCAGCGTGGGACAGGGTGGAGATACGCAGTATTTT
CASSVGQGGDTQYF
>few|TRBJ2-1|NA|TRBV5-1
TGCGCCAGCAGATCAGGCCTAGTAGATATCCGTGCGAATGAGCAGTTCTTC
CASRSGLVDIRANEQFF
>NA|TRBJ2-1|TRBD2|TRBV4-3
TGCGCCAGCAGCCCGGGGACTAGCGGGAGTATCAATGAGCAGTTCTTC
CASSPGTSGSINEQFF